The source of this TCR beta chain is a study of blood T cell repertoires in COVID-19 (dated by TCRdb to about 2020). With respect to the entire study: The collaborator samples originated in the United States, Italy and Spain and spanned the acute and convalescent phases of COVID-19. The material from the prospective study consisted of cDNA or gDNA derived from T cells, B-cell-depleted T cells, or PBMCs. Deeply sampled blood TCRbeta repertoires from subjects exposed to, actively infected with, or recovered from COVID-19 were included in the dataset. A freely available public database, intended as a resource for researchers studying the immune response to SARS-CoV-2, is where the repertoires were released. The samples were drawn from two sources: the first 160 participants of the ongoing ImmuneRACE study, and fewer than 1,500 subjects contributed by 6 global collaborators. The sample metadata nearly always contained a de-identified subject ID, COVID-19 status, age in years and sex. Where HLA class I and class II types were available, the types were taken from metadata supplied by the sample provider, not from assay-based typing. Points the paper makes about the study in general: How much clinical and demographic metadata was included differed by source and by participant, and the metadata was provided uncurated.

Each collaborating institution followed its own protocols to collect whole blood in K2EDTA tubes. Collaborator samples were shipped for TCRbeta analysis as frozen whole blood, isolated PBMCs, or DNA extracted from either sample type. Points on this clone: There is no known antigen for this receptor. No qualities accompany the bases; no much larger clone lies one base away.

The CDR3 goes from the cysteine to the phenylalanine over 15 residues. Only the CDR3 DNA is retained, 45 bases long and in frame from the first base. The CDR1 and CDR2 encoded by the germline V gene are SGHDT and YYEEEE. V loses 4 bases at its end and J loses 11 bases; junction bases beyond the gene matches: 16. TCRbeta CDR3 regions were amplified from genomic DNA using the immunoSEQ Assay, a bias-controlled multiplex PCR. The study's processing was this. Within the assay, amplification of reference gene primers was used to estimate how many nucleated cells each sample contained. To quantify the absolute abundance of each unique TCRbeta CDR3 rearrangement, sequence reads were collapsed and filtered. Productive Simpson clonality was computed per sample as the square root of Simpson's diversity index over productive rearrangements. TCRdb mirrors the immuneACCESS table, restricted to in-frame sequences. Some clones are absent from its copies; in checked studies, under half trace to an unresolved V gene, and the reason for the others is unknown. For V, J and clone size, that table is used; D and trimming come from the DNA. This sample holds about 230,000 clones; 75% to 85% were observed only once. The ten top clones hold 6% to 9.5% of the sample.

The TCR was taken from a woman aged 45-59 years with acute or convalescent COVID-19. This chain joins TRBV5-6 to TRBJ1-1, with 8 bases in between that match TRBD1. The sequenced material came from peripheral blood. In nucleotide form, the sequence is TGTGCCAGCAGCCGGACCGGGACAGGAGGCTACGGGGCTTTCTTT. It translates to CASSRTGTGGYGAFF. The full variable domain, completed from the reference TRBV5-6 and TRBJ1-1 proteins outside the CDR3, reads DAGVTQSPTHLIKTRGQQVTLRCSPKSGHDTVSWYQQALGQGPQFIFQYYEEEERQRGNFPDRFSGHQFPNYSSELNVNALLLGDSALYLCASSRTGTGGYGAFFGQGTRLTVV.